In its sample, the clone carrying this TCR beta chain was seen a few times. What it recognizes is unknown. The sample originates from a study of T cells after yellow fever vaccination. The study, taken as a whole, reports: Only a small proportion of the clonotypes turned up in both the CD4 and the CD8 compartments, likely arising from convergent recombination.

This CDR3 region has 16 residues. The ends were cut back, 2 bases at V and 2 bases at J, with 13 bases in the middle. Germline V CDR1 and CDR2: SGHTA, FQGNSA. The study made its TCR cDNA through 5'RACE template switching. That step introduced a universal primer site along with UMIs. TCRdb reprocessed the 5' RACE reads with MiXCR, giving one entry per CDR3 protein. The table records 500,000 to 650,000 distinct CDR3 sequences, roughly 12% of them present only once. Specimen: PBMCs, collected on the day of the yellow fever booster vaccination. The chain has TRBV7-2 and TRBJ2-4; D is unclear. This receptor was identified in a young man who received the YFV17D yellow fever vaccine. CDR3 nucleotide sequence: TGTGCCAGCAGCTTAAGCGCGGTCCAAACCAAAAACATTCAGTACTTC. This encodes CASSLSAVQTKNIQYF.